One sample yielded the 28 T cell receptor beta chains listed below, sequenced in a study of tumor and adjacent non-tumor tissue in lung cancer. RNA was extracted from bulk tissue without any cell sorting. A modified ARM-PCR protocol with three rounds of nested PCR amplified TCRbeta. TCRdb analysed the multiplex PCR reads with MiXCR anew, one entry per CDR3 protein. The table lists under 150,000 distinct CDR3 sequences, approximately 66% of them singletons. Material for sequencing was lung tumor tissue. Receptors were obtained from a man between 60 and 70 years old with small cell lung cancer.

The chain employs TRBV6-5 and TRBJ2-3; D uncertain. V was cut by 5 bases and J by 5 bases, with 5 bases left in between. This CDR3 has 11 residues. Germline loops: CDR1 MNHEY, CDR2 SVGAGI. The CDR3 reads CASSSGDTQYF. The CDR3 region has the DNA TGTGCCAGCAGTAGTGGAGATACGCAGTATTTT.

Points on this clonotype: A single base separates this from a much larger clone, so it may be a read error. This chain uses TRBV11-2 with TRBJ2-3, with a possible D match to TRBD2 (6 bases). The CDR3 sequence is 12 residues long. Per the germline V gene, CDR1 is SGHAT and CDR2 is FQNNGV. CDR3 protein: CAGSPSGLGRYF. The CDR3 bases are TGTGCCGGCAGCCCCTCGGGACTGGGGCGGTATTTT.

The chain couples TRBV6-1 to TRBJ2-7; D may correspond to TRBD1 or TRBD2 (6 bases each). Germline CDR1 is MNHNS and CDR2 is SASEGT. This CDR3 comprises 13 residues. The CDR3 DNA reads as TGTTCCAGCAGTGAAGTAGGGGGGTACGAGCAGTACGTC. Its translation: CSSSEVGGYEQYV.

This sequence joins TRBV4-2 and TRBJ1-2; D remains unclear. The CDR3 has 14 residues. CDR1 and CDR2 (germline): LGHNA, YNFKEQ. V was cut by 3 bases and J by 2 bases, with 10 bases left in between. CDR3 coding DNA: TGTGCCAGCAGCCAGGTGGGCTCCAACTATGGCTACACCTTC. The encoded protein is CASSQVGSNYGYTF.

Details on this clonotype: One junction end disagrees with the germline gene, perhaps due to a read error. The genes are TRBV20-1 and TRBJ2-2, with D uncertain. Germline CDR1 is DFQATT and CDR2 is SNEGSKA (reference sequence). There are 15 residues in the CDR3. The DNA for the CDR3 is TGCAGTGCTAGAGATCAAAGAGCGAACACCAGGGAGCTGTTTTTT. Translated: CSARDQRANTRELFF.

The chain joins TRBV4-2 to TRBJ2-3; D is unclear. With 4 bases removed from V and 3 bases from J, the gap between germline ends came to 8 bases. The CDR3 is 13 residues long. The germline gives CDR1 LGHNA, CDR2 YNFKEQ. CDR3 nucleotide sequence: TGTGCCAGCAGCCCCCCTGAGACAGATACGCAGTATTTT. It yields the protein CASSPPETDTQYF.

This clonotype came up once. This chain links TRBV5-1 with TRBJ2-1, with TRBD2 matching over 9 bases. The germline gives CDR1 SGHRS, CDR2 YFSETQ. The CDR3 is 18 residues long. Germline trimming cut 1 base from V and 0 bases from J; bases unmatched to any gene: 8. CDR3 residues: CASSLYGISGSSYNEQFF. The CDR3 bases are TGCGCCAGCAGCTTGTATGGGATTAGCGGGAGCTCCTACAATGAGCAGTTCTTC.

This clonotype came up many times. The chain uses TRBV6-1 and TRBJ2-1; 10 positions match TRBD2. V gave up 4 bases and J gave up 8 bases; unmatched junction bases: 8. Germline V gene sequence: CDR1 MNHNS, CDR2 SASEGT. The CDR3 extends over 15 amino acids. CDR3 bases: TGTGCCAGCAGTGTACCTAGCGGGAGTCGGGATGAGCAGTTCTTC. It translates to CASSVPSGSRDEQFF.

A word on this clonotype: A much more abundant neighbour one base away suggests this may be a read error. The conserved phenylalanine or tryptophan is not found at the CDR3 terminus, so this likely reflects a read error. The genes are TRBV6-5 and TRBJ2-7; D uncertain. Between the trimmed V and J ends, which lost 6 bases and 2 bases, there was a span of 8 bases. Germline CDR1 MNHEY, CDR2 SVGAGI. The CDR3 loop spans 12 amino acids. The CDR3 reads CASRGSTYEQYL. DNA for the CDR3: TGTGCCAGCAGGGGGTCGACCTACGAGCAGTACCTC.

For this clonotype: An end of the junction does not agree with germline; a read error may underlie this. The rearrangement uses TRBV4-2 and TRBJ2-7, with TRBD2 matching over 8 bases. CDR1 is LGHNA, CDR2 YNFKEQ, per germline. The CDR3 loop spans 16 amino acids. DNA for the CDR3: TGTGCCTGCAGCCAAGGGCCGGGAGGGAACTCCTATGAGCAGTACTTC. Amino acids: CACSQGPGGNSYEQYF.

In its sample, this clonotype was seen many times. The chain is built from TRBV5-1 and TRBJ2-2; D is unclear. V was clipped by 5 bases and J by 5 bases, with 16 bases between them. The CDR3 has 15 residues. Germline CDR1 and CDR2: SGHRS and YFSETQ. The CDR3 is CASSYGRPETGELFF. CDR3 nucleotide sequence: TGCGCCAGCAGTTACGGACGGCCCGAGACCGGGGAGCTGTTTTTT.

The sample holds a few counts of this clonotype. The chain couples TRBV6-2 or TRBV6-3 to TRBJ2-3; 10 bases are a match to TRBD1. J gave up 4 bases and V 2 bases, and 6 bases lay outside the gene matches. CDR1 and CDR2 from the germline V gene are MNHEY and SVGEGT. The CDR3 covers 16 residues. The CDR3: CASSYGDRGYSDTQYF. In DNA, the CDR3 is TGTGCCAGCAGTTACGGGGACAGGGGATATTCAGATACGCAGTATTTT.

On this clonotype itself: At one end the junction does not follow the germline gene, possibly because of a read error. The chain is built from TRBV18 and TRBJ2-4; TRBD2 matches 7 bases. CDR1 and CDR2 from the germline V gene are KGHSH and LQKENI. The CDR3 runs to 13 residues. CDR3 nucleotides: TGTGTCAGCTCACGGACTAGTTGGAACATTGAGTACTTC. It encodes CVSSRTSWNIEYF. The full variable domain, completed using reference TRBV18 and TRBJ2-4, is NAGVMQNPRHLVRRRGQEARLRCSPMKGHSHVYWYRQLPEEGLKFMVYLQKENIIDESGMPKERFSAEFPKEGPSILRIQQVVRGDSAAYFCVSSRTSWNIEYFGAGTRLSVL.

This clonotype was counted between two and nine times. In DNA form, the CDR3 reads TGTGCCAGCAGCTTGGATAAGCTAGCGTTTACAGATACGCAGTATTTT. This translates into CASSLDKLAFTDTQYF. The V call is TRBV5-4, the J call TRBJ2-3; perhaps TRBD2 as D (6 bases). Per the germline V gene, CDR1 is SGHNT and CDR2 is YYREEE (reference sequence). This CDR3 is built from 16 residues. V was cut by 0 bases and J by 3 bases, with 14 bases left in between.

The chain is built from TRBV29-1 and TRBJ2-1; 10 bases map to TRBD2. CDR3 size: 14 residues. Germline CDR1 and CDR2: SQVTM and ANQGSEA. This chain's CDR3 is CGIMSSGRNNEQFF. The CDR3 DNA follows: TGCGGCATTATGTCTAGCGGGAGAAACAATGAGCAGTTCTTC.

This clonotype occurred a few times. J is TRBJ2-1 and V is TRBV13, with TRBD2 as a possible D gene (5 bases). V was trimmed by 3 bases and J by 8 bases, leaving 14 bases between them. Germline CDR1 and CDR2: PRHDT and FYEKMQ (reference sequence). The CDR3 spans 14 residues. Here the CDR3 reads CASSFQRTWDEQFF. DNA of the CDR3: TGTGCCAGCAGCTTCCAGCGGACTTGGGATGAGCAGTTCTTC.

On this clonotype: Given a much more abundant clone one base away, this may be a read error. The chain recombines TRBV6-5 with TRBJ1-6; D might be TRBD1 (5 bases). Germline lookup yields CDR1 MNHEY and CDR2 SVGAGI. CDR3 length: 16 amino acids. The CDR3 reads CASTGGPSSYNSLLHF. The CDR3 DNA follows: TGTGCCAGCACGGGGGGACCTAGCTCCTATAATTCACTCCTCCACTTT.

As regards this clonotype: A read error is possible here, since a much larger clone lies one base away. V gene TRBV29-1 combines with J gene TRBJ2-7, with 7 bases that match TRBD1. The CDR3 extends over 12 amino acids. Germline CDR1 reads SQVTM; CDR2 reads ANQGSEA. V shed 5 bases and J 7 bases; nucleotides not matched to a gene: 8. CDR3 nucleotide sequence: TGCAGCGTTCGAGGGGGCCGGTCGGAGCAGTACTTC. This encodes CSVRGGRSEQYF.

There are a few counts of this clonotype. The V and J genes are TRBV13 and TRBJ2-7; the D is unclear. CDR3 length equals 13 residues. V was pared by 2 bases and J by 7 bases, with 12 bases between. Germline-derived CDR1 and CDR2 are PRHDT and FYEKMQ (reference sequence). The CDR3 sequence: CASSLRATEEQYF. CDR3 nucleotides: TGTGCCAGCAGCTTAAGGGCTACTGAAGAGCAGTACTTC.

On this clonotype itself: This sequence may be a read error, since a much larger clone differs from it by one base. The chain recombines TRBV6-5 with TRBJ1-2; D uncertain. CDR3 length: 14 residues. The V end was cut by 0 bases, the J end by 6 bases, with 11 bases between. Germline V gives CDR1 MNHEY, CDR2 SVGAGI. For the CDR3, the DNA is TGTGCCAGCAGTTACTCAGCTGGGTGCGATGGCTACACCTTC. Encoded protein: CASSYSAGCDGYTF.

In regard to this clonotype: A read error is possible here, since a much larger clone lies one base away. The V gene is TRBV12-5, the J gene TRBJ1-2; D gene uncertain. The CDR3 has 15 residues. Germline V gene lookup returns CDR1 LGHNT and CDR2 FRNRAP. Trimming pared 2 bases from V and 2 bases from J, leaving 12 bases between. For the CDR3, the DNA is TGTGCTAGTGGTTTGTTACCCGGCCTGAACTATGGCTACACCTTC. It is translated as CASGLLPGLNYGYTF.

The chain carries TRBV13 and TRBJ2-5; D remains ambiguous. The CDR3 runs to 12 residues. CDR1 PRHDT and CDR2 FYEKMQ come from the germline V gene (reference sequence). V lost 5 bases to trimming and J lost 3 bases, with 7 bases between them. CDR3 region: CASSGTKETQYF. The CDR3 DNA follows: TGTGCCAGCAGCGGTACCAAAGAGACCCAGTACTTC.

On this clonotype: Mismatch with germline at one junction end may stem from a read error. The chain joins TRBV13 to TRBJ1-1, with a weak D call TRBD1 (5 bases). Germline V lookup: CDR1 PRHDT, CDR2 FYEKMQ (reference sequence). CDR3 length: 13 residues. The CDR3 DNA is TGTGACAGCAGCTTAAGGGGTTCCACTGAAGCTTTCTTT. Protein: CDSSLRGSTEAFF.

This clonotype came up many times. An end of the junction does not agree with germline; a read error may underlie this. CDR3 amino acids: CASSRAGGSYERYF. The CDR3 bases are TGTGCCAGCAGCCGGGCAGGGGGCTCCTACGAGCGGTACTTC. The chain joins TRBV11-1 to TRBJ2-7; TRBD1 aligns across 8 bases. The CDR3 covers 14 residues. Germline assignment: CDR1 SGHAT and CDR2 FQDESV (reference sequence).

Details on this clonotype: A single base separates this from a much larger clone, so it may be a read error. The genes are TRBV6-1 and TRBJ2-1, with D uncertain. V lost 4 bases, J lost 4 bases, and 11 bases lay in between. In germline, CDR1 is MNHNS, CDR2 SASEGT. The CDR3 length is 14 residues. The CDR3, as DNA: TGTGCCAGCAGTGGACATTCCATGTACAATGAGCAGTTCTTC. Encoded protein: CASSGHSMYNEQFF.

Comment on this clonotype: The conserved phenylalanine or tryptophan is not found at the CDR3 terminus, so this likely reflects a read error. This chain connects TRBV5-6 to TRBJ1-1, with D possibly matching TRBD1 (5 bases). The CDR3 contains 14 residues. V lost 0 bases to trimming and J lost 6 bases, with 12 bases between them. Germline values: CDR1 SGHDT, CDR2 YYEEEE. Here the CDR3 DNA reads TGTGCCAGCAGCTTGGCCCCCCCGGGGGCTGAAGCTTTCTAT. Its protein product is CASSLAPPGAEAFY.

This clonotype was seen only a few times. The rearrangement links TRBV20-1 to TRBJ1-6; D is possibly TRBD1 (5 bases). The germline V gene has CDR1 DFQATT and CDR2 SNEGSKA (reference sequence). V dropped 3 bases and J dropped 7 bases, with 10 bases sitting between them. The CDR3 has 13 residues. In nucleotides, the CDR3 is TGCAGTGCTAGGGCGGACACCAATTCACCCCTCCACTTT. Residues: CSARADTNSPLHF.

This clonotype was recorded a few times. The gene calls are TRBV5-1 and TRBJ2-1; D is unclear. The CDR3 is made up of 11 amino acids. V gave up 1 base and J gave up 8 bases, with 4 bases separating them. Per the germline V gene, CDR1 is SGHRS and CDR2 is YFSETQ. In DNA, the CDR3 is TGCGCCAGCAGCTTGACTCATGAGCAGTTCTTC. This sequence encodes CASSLTHEQFF.